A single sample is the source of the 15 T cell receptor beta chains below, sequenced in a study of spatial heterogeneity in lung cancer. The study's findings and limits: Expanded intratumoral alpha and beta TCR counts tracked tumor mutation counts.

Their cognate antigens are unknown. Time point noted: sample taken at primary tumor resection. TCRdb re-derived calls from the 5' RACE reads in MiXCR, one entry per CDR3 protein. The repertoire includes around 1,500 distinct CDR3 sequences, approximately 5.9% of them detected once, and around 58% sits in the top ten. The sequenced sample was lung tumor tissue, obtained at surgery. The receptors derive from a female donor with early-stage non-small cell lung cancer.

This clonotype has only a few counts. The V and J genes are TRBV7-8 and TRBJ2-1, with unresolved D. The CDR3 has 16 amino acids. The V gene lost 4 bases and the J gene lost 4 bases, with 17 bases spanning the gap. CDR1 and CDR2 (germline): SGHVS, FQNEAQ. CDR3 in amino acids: CASSYFSGVKYNEQFF. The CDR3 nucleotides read TGTGCCAGCAGCTACTTTTCCGGCGTCAAGTACAATGAGCAGTTCTTC.

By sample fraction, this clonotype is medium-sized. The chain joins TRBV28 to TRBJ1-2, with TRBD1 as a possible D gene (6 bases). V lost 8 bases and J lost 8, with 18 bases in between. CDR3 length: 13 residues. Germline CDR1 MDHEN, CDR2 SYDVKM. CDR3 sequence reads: CASQGTPLWGYTF. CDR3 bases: TGTGCCAGCCAGGGGACACCGCTCTGGGGCTACACCTTC.

The CDR3 coding sequence is TGCAGTGCTGGGCAGGGGGCTGGGGCCAACGTCCTGACTTTC. Protein: CSAGQGAGANVLTF. The chain employs TRBV20-1 and TRBJ2-6; 7 positions match TRBD1. Germline V lookup: CDR1 DFQATT, CDR2 SNEGSKA (reference sequence). CDR3 length equals 14 residues. J was trimmed by 2 bases and V by 5 bases; bases with no gene match: 3.

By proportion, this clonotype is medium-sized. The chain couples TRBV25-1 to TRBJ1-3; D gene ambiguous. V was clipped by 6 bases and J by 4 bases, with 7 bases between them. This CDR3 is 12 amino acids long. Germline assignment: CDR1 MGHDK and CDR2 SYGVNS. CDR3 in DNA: TGTGCCAGCAGGACTACCGGAAACACCATATATTTT. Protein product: CASRTTGNTIYF.

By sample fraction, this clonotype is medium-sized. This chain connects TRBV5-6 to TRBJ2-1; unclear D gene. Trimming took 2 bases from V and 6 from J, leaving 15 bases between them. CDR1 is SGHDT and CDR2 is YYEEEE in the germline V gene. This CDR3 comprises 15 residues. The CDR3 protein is CASSFMGSPPNEQFF. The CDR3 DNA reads TGTGCCAGCAGCTTCATGGGCAGTCCTCCCAATGAGCAGTTCTTC.

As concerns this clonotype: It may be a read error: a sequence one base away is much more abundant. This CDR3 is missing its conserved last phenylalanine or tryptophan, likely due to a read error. The CDR3 bases are TGCGCCAGCAGCACCCAGGCATTTGATAATGAGCAGTTCTCC. It encodes CASSTQAFDNEQFS. This sequence joins TRBV5-1 and TRBJ2-1; no clear D. CDR1 is SGHRS, CDR2 YFSETQ, per germline. Trimming took 4 bases from V and 7 from J, leaving 15 bases between them. The CDR3 contains 14 residues.

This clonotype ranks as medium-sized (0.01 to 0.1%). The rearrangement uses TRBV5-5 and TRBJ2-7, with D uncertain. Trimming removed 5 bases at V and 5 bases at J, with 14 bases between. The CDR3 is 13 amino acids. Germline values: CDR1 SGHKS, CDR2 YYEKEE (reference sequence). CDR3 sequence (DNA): TGTGCCAGCAGTTTCGGGCCCCTTGACGAGCAGTACGTC. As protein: CASSFGPLDEQYV.

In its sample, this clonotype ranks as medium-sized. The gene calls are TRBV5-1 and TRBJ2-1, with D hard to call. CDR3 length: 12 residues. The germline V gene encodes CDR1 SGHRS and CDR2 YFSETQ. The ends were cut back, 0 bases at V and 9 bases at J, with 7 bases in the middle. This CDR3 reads CASSLEESEQFF. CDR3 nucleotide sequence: TGCGCCAGCAGCTTGGAAGAGAGTGAGCAGTTCTTC.

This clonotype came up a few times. CDR3 DNA sequence: TGTGCCATCAGTGATTCCCCCGGCGGGAAGCAGTACGTC. This encodes CAISDSPGGKQYV. J is TRBJ2-7 and V is TRBV10-3, with a tentative D call TRBD2 (6 bases). This CDR3 has 13 amino acids. V was cut by 3 bases and J by 8 bases, with 14 bases left in between. CDR1 is ENHRY, CDR2 SYGVKD, per germline.

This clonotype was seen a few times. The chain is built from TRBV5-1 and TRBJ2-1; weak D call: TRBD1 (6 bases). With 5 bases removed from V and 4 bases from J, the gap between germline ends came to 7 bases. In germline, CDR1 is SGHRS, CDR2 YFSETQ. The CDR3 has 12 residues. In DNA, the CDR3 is TGCGCCAGCAGGGACAGTTACAATGAGCAGTTCTTC. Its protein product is CASRDSYNEQFF. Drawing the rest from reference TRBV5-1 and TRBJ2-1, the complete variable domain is KAGVTQTPRYLIKTRGQQVTLSCSPISGHRSVSWYQQTPGQGLQFLFEYFSETQRNKGNFPGRFSGRQFSNSRSEMNVSTLELGDSALYLCASRDSYNEQFFGPGTRLTVL.

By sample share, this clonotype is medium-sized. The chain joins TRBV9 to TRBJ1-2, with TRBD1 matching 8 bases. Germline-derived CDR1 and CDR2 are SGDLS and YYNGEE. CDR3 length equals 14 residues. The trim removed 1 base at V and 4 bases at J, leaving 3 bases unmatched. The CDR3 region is CASSVQGASYGYTF. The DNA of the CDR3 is TGTGCCAGCAGCGTACAGGGGGCCTCCTATGGCTACACCTTC.

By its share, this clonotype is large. In DNA, the CDR3 is TGTGCCAGCAGCCCTCCGGTGGCCTCCTCCTCCTACAATGAGCAGTTCTTC. This encodes CASSPPVASSSYNEQFF. The genes are TRBV7-2 and TRBJ2-1; D not resolved. Germline V gene lookup returns CDR1 SGHTA and CDR2 FQGNSA. This CDR3 has 17 residues. V lost 5 bases and J lost 0, with 17 bases in between.

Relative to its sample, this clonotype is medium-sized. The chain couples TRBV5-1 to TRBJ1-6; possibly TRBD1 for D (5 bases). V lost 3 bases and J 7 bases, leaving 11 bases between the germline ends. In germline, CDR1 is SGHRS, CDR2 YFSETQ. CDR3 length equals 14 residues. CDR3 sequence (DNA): TGCGCCAGCAGCTCCGGGACCCAGAATTCACCCCTCCACTTT. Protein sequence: CASSSGTQNSPLHF.

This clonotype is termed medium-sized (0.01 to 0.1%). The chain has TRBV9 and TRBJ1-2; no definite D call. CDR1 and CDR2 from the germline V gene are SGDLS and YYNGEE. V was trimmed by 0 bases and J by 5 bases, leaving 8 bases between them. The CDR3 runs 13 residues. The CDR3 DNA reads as TGTGCCAGCAGCGTAGGACCGACATATGGCTACACCTTC. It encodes CASSVGPTYGYTF.

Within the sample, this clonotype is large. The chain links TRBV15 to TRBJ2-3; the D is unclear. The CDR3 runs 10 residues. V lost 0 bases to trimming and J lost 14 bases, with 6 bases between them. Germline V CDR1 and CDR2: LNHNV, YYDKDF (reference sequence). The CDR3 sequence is CATSRDRVYF. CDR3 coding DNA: TGTGCCACCAGCAGAGATAGGGTGTATTTT. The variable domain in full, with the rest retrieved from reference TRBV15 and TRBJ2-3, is DAMVIQNPRYQVTQFGKPVTLSCSQTLNHNVMYWYQQKSSQAPKLLFHYYDKDFNNEADTPDNFQSRRPNTSFCFLDIRSPGLGDTAMYLCATSRDRVYFGPGTRLTVL.